The clone carrying this T cell receptor beta chain was seen a handful of times. What it binds is unknown. Germline loops: CDR1 SNHLY, CDR2 FYNNEI. The V end lost 5 bases, the J end lost 8 bases, and 10 bases lay between the germline ends. The CDR3 length is 13 residues. The sample comes from a study of T cell responses to AZD1222 COVID-19 vaccine. Assay used: immunoSEQ multiplex PCR; TCRdb lists only in-frame clones, some missing. The data hold tens of thousands of clones, with nearly 90% observed a single time. General observations from the study: Researchers report vaccine-associated CD4 TCRs spanning spike, with dominance at 160-218 and 743-854. Unmutated variant regions are reportedly targeted by nearly half of spike-specific TCRs. Donors, mostly white British, included more females; clonal diversity was possibly underestimated.

The chain has TRBV2 and TRBJ1-6, with TRBD1 as a possible D gene (5 bases). The sequence was obtained from an adult in good health. The starting material was peripheral blood, obtained on day 0 of AZD1222 vaccination. For the CDR3, the DNA is TGTGCCAGCAGTCCGGAGACAGATTCACCCCTCCACTTT. Its translation: CASSPETDSPLHF.